This TCR beta chain was observed in a study of blood T cell repertoires in COVID-19. Study information: Samples taken during acute and convalescent COVID-19 were collected in the United States, Italy and Spain. T cells, B-cell-depleted T cells, or PBMCs provided the cDNA or gDNA that served as material.

CDR3 length: 14 amino acids. Trimming cost V 6 bases and J 5 bases; bases outside gene matches: 9. Germline V gene data show CDR1 as MGHRA and CDR2 as YSYEKL. Per the authors' pipeline: The authors estimated nucleated cell counts from reference gene primer amplification. Sequencing was performed with immunoSEQ multiplex PCR; in TCRdb, only in-frame clones are kept and a portion is missing. V and J calls and clone size are those listed in that table; D and trimming were worked out from the DNA. The sample lists 150,000 or so clones, about 80% occurring once. This clone has more than one count but fewer than ten.

J is TRBJ2-7 and V is TRBV4-1; TRBD1 matches 8 bases. Source material: peripheral blood. The receptor was derived from a woman aged 55-69 years with acute or convalescent COVID-19. The DNA for the CDR3 is TGCGCCAGCAGGCGAACTCAGGGGGCCGACGAGCAGTACGTC. Its translation is CASRRTQGADEQYV.